The present entry profiles one T cell receptor beta chain with its context. Its antigen is unidentified. Researchers built TCR beta libraries using quantitative 5'-RACE with molecular barcodes. MiXCR, run by TCRdb on the 5' RACE reads, gives a single entry per CDR3 protein. The sample includes approximately 350,000 distinct CDR3 sequences, roughly 14% seen only once; the top ten take about 1%. The sample is drawn from a study of CD8 T cells in ankylosing spondylitis. General observations from the study: In ankylosing spondylitis patients, matched synovial fluid reportedly showed significant enrichment of disease-linked clones.

The sequence was obtained from a male donor with ankylosing spondylitis or in good health (not recorded which). Sample: blood, either unsorted or a sorted T cell fraction (not recorded which).

CDR3 DNA sequence: TGCAGTGCTAGTCGCGGGGCGGAACGGGAGCAGTACTTC. It translates to CSASRGAEREQYF. The chain employs TRBV20-1 and TRBJ2-7; D is possibly TRBD2 (6 bases). The CDR3 has 13 residues. Trimming left V 3 bases short and J 7 bases short, with 16 bases between. CDR1 and CDR2 (germline): DFQATT, SNEGSKA (reference sequence).